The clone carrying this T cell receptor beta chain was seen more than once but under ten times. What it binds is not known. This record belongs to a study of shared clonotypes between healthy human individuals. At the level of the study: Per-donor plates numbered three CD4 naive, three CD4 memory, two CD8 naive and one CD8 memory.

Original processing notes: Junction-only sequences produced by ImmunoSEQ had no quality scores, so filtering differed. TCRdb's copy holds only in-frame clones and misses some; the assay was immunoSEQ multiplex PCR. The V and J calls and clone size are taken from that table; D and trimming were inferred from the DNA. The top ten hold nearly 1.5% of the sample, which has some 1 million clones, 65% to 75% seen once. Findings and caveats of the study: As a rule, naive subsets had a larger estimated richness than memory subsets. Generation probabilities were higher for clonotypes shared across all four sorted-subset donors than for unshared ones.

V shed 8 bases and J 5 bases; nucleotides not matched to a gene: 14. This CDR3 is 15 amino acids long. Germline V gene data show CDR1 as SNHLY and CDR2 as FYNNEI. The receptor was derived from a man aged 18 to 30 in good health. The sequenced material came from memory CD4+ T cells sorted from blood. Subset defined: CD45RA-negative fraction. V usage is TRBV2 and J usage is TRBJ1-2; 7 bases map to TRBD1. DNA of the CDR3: TGTGCCAGCGCCCCCCAGGGGGGCGCCATGTATGGCTACACCTTC. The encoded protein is CASAPQGGAMYGYTF. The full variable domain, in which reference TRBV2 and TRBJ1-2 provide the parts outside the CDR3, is EPEVTQTPSHQVTQMGQEVILRCVPISNHLYFYWYRQILGQKVEFLVSFYNNEISEKSEIFDDQFSVERPDGSNFTLKIRSTKLEDSAMYFCASAPQGGAMYGYTFGSGTRLTVV.